This paragraph covers one TCR beta chain sequence. The germline CDR1 and CDR2 sequences are SNHLY and FYNNEI. The CDR3 spans 15 residues. Trimming cost V 6 bases and J 3 bases; bases outside gene matches: 6. The sample belongs to a study of blood T cell repertoires in COVID-19. At the level of the study: Acute and convalescent COVID-19 specimens originated in the United States, Italy and Spain. Sources were T cells, B-cell-depleted T cells, or PBMCs; the material itself was cDNA or gDNA.

How the authors handled the data: Amplification from reference gene primers served as the basis for estimated nucleated cell counts. Using immunoSEQ multiplex PCR, the repertoire was profiled, and TCRdb retains in-frame clones only, with some absent. That table supplies the V and J calls and clone size; D and trimming were determined from the DNA. In the table there are tens of thousands of clones, 82% of which are singletons. This receptor was taken from a woman aged 55-69 years with acute or convalescent COVID-19. V and J are TRBV2 and TRBJ1-5, with 9 positions matching TRBD1. The sequencing input was peripheral blood. The CDR3 DNA sequence: TGTGCCAGCAGGAAAGACAGGGGGGACAATCAGCCCCAGCATTTT. This translates into CASRKDRGDNQPQHF.